The 15 T cell receptor beta chains below all came from one sample that was sequenced in a study of shared clonotypes between healthy human individuals. The method was immunoSEQ multiplex PCR; TCRdb's version includes in-frame clones alone and lacks a portion of them. The sample shows under 2,500,000 clones, roughly 95% of them seen only once. Sequences were obtained from naive CD4+ T cells sorted from blood. The sample's subset: CD45RA+ positively selected. These receptors were collected from a man aged 18 to 30 in good health.

The chain recombines TRBV2 with TRBJ2-5; TRBD2 aligns across 7 bases. V shed 11 bases, J shed 3 bases, and the junction held 3 bases outside the gene matches. The CDR3 contains 11 residues. Germline CDR1 SNHLY, CDR2 FYNNEI. CDR3 protein: CAGGEEETQYF. CDR3 coding DNA: TGTGCCGGGGGGGAAGAAGAGACCCAGTACTTC.

This clone has just one count. CDR3 loop: CASSPPGLAVMNEQFF. The CDR3 nucleotides read TGTGCCAGCAGCCCGCCCGGACTAGCGGTCATGAATGAGCAGTTCTTC. The V call is TRBV13, the J call TRBJ2-1, with 10 bases fitting TRBD2. Germline V lookup: CDR1 PRHDT, CDR2 FYEKMQ (reference sequence). V gave up 5 bases and J gave up 7 bases; unmatched junction bases: 11. This CDR3 spans 16 amino acids.

This clone was seen a single time. The V and J genes are TRBV7-6 and TRBJ2-2; TRBD2 matches 10 bases. The CDR3 loop spans 16 amino acids. CDR1 and CDR2 (germline): SGHVS, FNYEAQ. The V gene end was trimmed by 1 base and the J gene end by 5 bases; junction bases not matched to a gene: 4. The CDR3 loop reads CASSLDGTSATGELFF. CDR3 DNA sequence: TGTGCCAGCAGCTTAGATGGGACTAGCGCGACCGGGGAGCTGTTTTTT.

This clone was counted a single time. Other DNA variants within this sample encode the same CDR3. The chain combines TRBV6-5 with TRBJ2-7; 7 nucleotides align to TRBD1. CDR1 MNHEY and CDR2 SVGAGI come from the germline V gene. J lost 3 bases, V lost 0 bases, and 5 bases had no gene match. The CDR3 length is 15 residues. The CDR3 reads CASSYSRGQSYEQYF. As DNA, the CDR3 is TGTGCCAGCAGTTACTCCAGGGGACAGAGCTACGAGCAGTACTTC.

V usage is TRBV6-1 and J usage is TRBJ1-2; D gene uncertain. Germline-derived CDR1 and CDR2 are MNHNS and SASEGT. The CDR3 has 15 amino acids. The V end lost 7 bases, the J end lost 2 bases, and 17 bases lay between the germline ends. CDR3 region: CASIPSAGLNYGYTF. The CDR3 DNA reads TGTGCCAGCATCCCCTCGGCAGGACTCAACTATGGCTACACCTTC.

V and J are TRBV30 and TRBJ1-6; 10 nucleotides match TRBD1. This CDR3 region has 14 residues. Germline CDR1 is GTSNPN and CDR2 is SVGIG (reference sequence). The J segment lost 7 bases and the V segment lost 5 bases, leaving 5 bases of the junction unmatched. The DNA of the CDR3 is TGTGCCTGGGGACAGGGGGAGGTGAATTCACCCCTCCACTTT. Translation gives CAWGQGEVNSPLHF. The complete variable domain, with remaining parts taken from reference TRBV30 and TRBJ1-6, reads SQTIHQWPATLVQPVGSPLSLECTVEGTSNPNLYWYRQAAGRGLQLLFYSVGIGQISSEVPQNLSASRPQDRQFILSSKKLLLSDSGFYLCAWGQGEVNSPLHFGNGTRLTVT.

The gene calls are TRBV2 and TRBJ1-1; no clear D gene. Germline V gives CDR1 SNHLY, CDR2 FYNNEI. This CDR3 has 13 residues. V lost 10 bases, J lost 2 bases, and 14 bases lay in between. CDR3 DNA sequence: TGTGCCAACCTATTACCAGGAAACACTGAAGCTTTCTTT. It is translated as CANLLPGNTEAFF.

The V gene is TRBV5-4, the J gene TRBJ2-5, with TRBD2 matching 11 bases. The CDR3 is 16 amino acids. V dropped 0 bases and J dropped 5; count of bases not matched to a gene: 6. Per germline, CDR1 SGHNT and CDR2 YYREEE (reference sequence). The CDR3: CASSLELAGDRETQYF. The CDR3 DNA follows: TGTGCCAGCAGCTTGGAACTAGCGGGAGATAGGGAGACCCAGTACTTC.

For this clone: The sample contains more than one DNA sequence encoding this CDR3. CDR3 sequence reads: CASSYPGGGNQPQHF. For the CDR3, the DNA is TGTGCCAGCAGTTACCCAGGGGGCGGCAATCAGCCCCAGCATTTT. The V and J genes are TRBV6-6 and TRBJ1-5; 8 bases are a match to TRBD1. Germline values: CDR1 MNHNY, CDR2 SVGAGI (reference sequence). Trimming cost V 2 bases and J 2 bases; bases outside gene matches: 2. The CDR3 is 15 residues long.

The chain uses TRBV6-5 and TRBJ2-7; D remains unclear. Germline CDR1 and CDR2: MNHEY and SVGAGI. The V end was cut by 2 bases, the J end by 5 bases, with 10 bases between. This CDR3 comprises 13 residues. CDR3 DNA sequence: TGTGCCAGCAGTTACCCGTTAGCTCACGAGCAGTACTTC. Translating it yields CASSYPLAHEQYF.

This clone was observed once. This sequence joins TRBV7-2 and TRBJ2-1; the match to TRBD2 covers 13 bases. Losses at the gene ends were 5 bases for V and 10 bases for J; bases not matched to a gene: 8. CDR1 is SGHTA and CDR2 is FQGNSA in the germline V gene. CDR3 length: 15 residues. CDR3 region: CASSIPGLAGREQFF. Written as DNA, the CDR3 is TGTGCCAGCAGCATACCGGGACTAGCGGGACGGGAGCAGTTCTTC.

CDR3 residues: CASSRDSGYNEQFF. The CDR3 DNA reads as TGTGCCAGCAGTCGGGACTCCGGGTACAATGAGCAGTTCTTC. The rearrangement joins TRBV6-1 to TRBJ2-1; tentatively, D is TRBD2 (6 bases). This CDR3 spans 14 amino acids. CDR1 and CDR2 (germline): MNHNS, SASEGT. Trimming cost V 5 bases and J 4 bases, with 12 bases left between them.

The V gene is TRBV11-3, the J gene TRBJ2-1; 9 bases map to TRBD1. Germline CDR1 is SGHNT and CDR2 is YENEEA. The CDR3 consists of 14 residues. Germline trimming cut 3 bases from V and 8 bases from J; bases unmatched to any gene: 5. Here the CDR3 reads CASSLGQGIDEQFF. The CDR3 DNA sequence: TGTGCCAGCAGCTTGGGACAGGGCATCGATGAGCAGTTCTTC.

This sequence joins TRBV5-4 and TRBJ2-5; D gene unclear. The length of the CDR3 is 14 residues. Germline CDR1 reads SGHNT; CDR2 reads YYREEE (reference sequence). V was trimmed by 4 bases and J by 1 base, leaving 11 bases between them. CDR3 loop: CASSRPNAQETQYF. CDR3 bases: TGTGCCAGCAGCCGCCCTAATGCCCAAGAGACCCAGTACTTC.

Remarks on this clone: The sample carries other DNA sequences with the same CDR3. The chain uses TRBV6-5 and TRBJ1-1; a possible D gene is TRBD1 (5 bases). This CDR3 region has 11 residues. Germline V CDR1 and CDR2: MNHEY, SVGAGI. Trimming took off 5 bases at V and 7 bases at J, with 8 bases between the two ends. CDR3 sequence: CASSRQGEAFF. The CDR3 DNA reads TGTGCCAGCAGTCGCCAGGGTGAAGCTTTCTTT.